Below, one T cell receptor (beta chain) is given with its context. Its antigen is unknown. Clones were sequenced by immunoSEQ multiplex PCR, and TCRdb holds only the in-frame ones, with some missing. The repertoire holds roughly 2.5 million clones, with around 94% as singletons. The data were obtained in a study of shared clonotypes between healthy human individuals. Points from the study as a whole: Generally, estimated richness proved larger in naive subsets than it did in memory subsets.

The CDR3 runs to 15 residues. Germline CDR1 SGHRS, CDR2 YFSETQ. V was pared by 2 bases and J by 4 bases, with 13 bases between. Researchers partitioned CD4+ cells into CD45RA+ naive and CD45RA-negative memory subsets. The chain is built from TRBV5-1 and TRBJ2-1; TRBD1 is a possible D gene (5 bases). The source of this sequence is a man between 18 and 29 years old in good health. The specimen sequenced was naive CD4+ T cells sorted from blood. Described subset: CD45RA+ positively selected. The CDR3 protein is CASSFSTGDYNEQFF. CDR3 sequence (DNA): TGCGCCAGCAGCTTTAGTACAGGCGATTACAATGAGCAGTTCTTC. The full variable domain, its missing parts supplied by reference TRBV5-1 and TRBJ2-1, is KAGVTQTPRYLIKTRGQQVTLSCSPISGHRSVSWYQQTPGQGLQFLFEYFSETQRNKGNFPGRFSGRQFSNSRSEMNVSTLELGDSALYLCASSFSTGDYNEQFFGPGTRLTVL.